This T cell receptor (beta chain) was recovered during a study of neurological immune-mediated disorders. The germline V gene encodes CDR1 SGHDT and CDR2 YYEEEE. The J segment lost 0 bases and the V segment lost 4 bases, leaving 5 bases of the junction unmatched. This CDR3 is built from 16 residues. As regards this clonotype: Its antigen is not known.

The unsorted libraries were generated from a total of 2 million PBMCs, which had been stored in RNAlater at -80 C. Study-wide results and caveats: Levels of TCR clonal expansion peaked in HTLV-1-associated myelopathy and reached their lowest in multiple sclerosis, under those of healthy controls. Private repertoires in all groups were suggested by the finding that expanded clones across subjects shared no CDR3 amino acid sequences.

The method for making cDNA was 5'RACE, and it used 10-nucleotide random UMIs. TCRdb itself ran the 5' RACE reads through MiXCR, one entry per CDR3 protein. The sample lists approximately 30,000 distinct CDR3 sequences; approximately 21% were seen once. This TCR derives from a woman in her sixties or seventies in good health. The gene calls are TRBV5-6 and TRBJ2-3; 10 bases map to TRBD2. Sequenced: PBMCs. Here the CDR3 reads CASSQTSGLSTDTQYF. In DNA, the CDR3 is TGTGCCAGCAGCCAGACTAGCGGGTTAAGCACAGATACGCAGTATTTT.